Listed here are 28 T cell receptor beta chains from one sample, sequenced in a study of blood T cells in healthy people across ages. With a J-beta primer mix and a sample-barcoded 5' primer, a second PCR ran 7 to 11 cycles. A single record per CDR3 protein comes from TCRdb applying MiXCR to the 5' RACE reads. This sample has 350,000 to 450,000 distinct CDR3 sequences, with 45% to 60% found just once. Sequenced: blood. The receptors derive from a man in his 60s in good health.

This chain uses TRBV12-3 or TRBV12-4 with TRBJ2-3; D ambiguous. V was trimmed by 6 bases and J by 4 bases, leaving 11 bases between them. The CDR3 totals 13 residues. The CDR3 spells CASRTGAADTQYF. The CDR3 DNA is TGTGCCAGCAGGACGGGCGCCGCAGATACGCAGTATTTT.

The chain combines TRBV27 with TRBJ2-1, with 8 bases fitting TRBD1. The J segment lost 4 bases and the V segment lost 2 bases, leaving 7 bases of the junction unmatched. Germline CDR1 and CDR2: MNHEY and SMNVEV (reference sequence). The CDR3 contains 16 residues. The CDR3 nucleotides read TGTGCCAGCAGTTTAGGAACCGGGACAGGTTACAATGAGCAGTTCTTC. Protein: CASSLGTGTGYNEQFF.

This clonotype has only a few counts. The chain employs TRBV7-2 and TRBJ2-5, with D perhaps given as TRBD1 or TRBD2 (5 bases each). From germline, CDR1 is SGHTA and CDR2 FQGNSA. The CDR3 is made up of 15 amino acids. The V end was cut by 4 bases, the J end by 4 bases, with 16 bases between. CDR3 sequence reads: CASSYQPGPTETQYF. DNA for the CDR3: TGTGCCAGCAGCTACCAACCGGGACCCACAGAGACCCAGTACTTC. Based on the CDR3 plus reference TRBV7-2 and TRBJ2-5, the full variable domain is GAGVSQSPSNKVTEKGKDVELRCDPISGHTALYWYRQSLGQGLEFLIYFQGNSAPDKSGLPSDRFSAERTGGSVSTLTIQRTQQEDSAVYLCASSYQPGPTETQYFGPGTRLLVL.

This clonotype was found a few times. The chain couples TRBV12-3 or TRBV12-4 to TRBJ2-7, with 7 bases fitting TRBD2. V lost 5 bases and J lost 3; bases outside the gene matches: 7. CDR3 length: 14 residues. The CDR3: CASSTRLANYEQYF. CDR3 bases: TGTGCCAGCAGTACTCGACTAGCCAACTACGAGCAGTACTTC.

The chain's CDR3 is CASSAAGTGLETQYF. CDR3 sequence (DNA): TGCGCCAGTTCAGCTGCCGGGACAGGGCTGGAGACCCAGTACTTC. The rearrangement joins TRBV5-1 to TRBJ2-5; 9 bases are a match to TRBD1. CDR1 is SGHRS and CDR2 is YFSETQ in the germline V gene. The CDR3 covers 15 residues. V dropped 8 bases and J dropped 5; count of bases not matched to a gene: 13. Supplemented by reference TRBV5-1 and TRBJ2-5, the full variable domain reads KAGVTQTPRYLIKTRGQQVTLSCSPISGHRSVSWYQQTPGQGLQFLFEYFSETQRNKGNFPGRFSGRQFSNSRSEMNVSTLELGDSALYLCASSAAGTGLETQYFGPGTRLLVL.

This chain uses TRBV20-1 with TRBJ2-1; 11 nucleotides align to TRBD2. Germline values: CDR1 DFQATT, CDR2 SNEGSKA (reference sequence). The CDR3 covers 15 residues. V dropped 6 bases and J dropped 5; count of bases not matched to a gene: 9. The CDR3 DNA follows: TGCAGTGCCGTCCGACTAGCGGGGACAAACAATGAGCAGTTCTTC. It is translated as CSAVRLAGTNNEQFF.

CDR3 in amino acids: CASSKAEPQHF. As DNA, the CDR3 is TGTGCCAGCAGCAAAGCCGAGCCCCAGCATTTT. This sequence joins TRBV7-9 and TRBJ1-5; D is ambiguous. The V gene's germline CDR1 is SEHNR and CDR2 FQNEAQ (reference sequence). V was pared by 5 bases and J by 8 bases, with 7 bases between. The CDR3 runs 11 residues.

The chain joins TRBV6-2 or TRBV6-3 to TRBJ2-3; D is perhaps TRBD1 (6 bases). Germline CDR1 and CDR2: MNHEY and SVGEGT. The CDR3 sequence is 15 residues long. V was shortened by 3 bases and J by 2 bases, with 12 bases between the two germline ends. CDR3 sequence (DNA): TGTGCCAGCAGTTATCAGGACAGAAACACAGATACGCAGTATTTT. Its protein is CASSYQDRNTDTQYF.

This clonotype has only a few counts. The rearrangement links TRBV9 to TRBJ2-5; D possibly corresponds to TRBD2 (6 bases). The CDR3 runs 14 residues. Germline CDR1 reads SGDLS; CDR2 reads YYNGEE. The V and J ends lost 4 bases and 2 bases respectively, with 12 bases between them. CDR3 in DNA: TGTGCCAGCAGCCTCGGGGCGGGGCAAGAGACCCAGTACTTC. It is translated as CASSLGAGQETQYF.

This sequence joins TRBV9 and TRBJ2-1, with TRBD2 identical over 9 bases. Trimming at V came to 9 bases and at J to 1 base, leaving 8 bases not matched to a gene. This CDR3 contains 15 residues. CDR1 and CDR2 (germline): SGDLS, YYNGEE. CDR3 in amino acids: CATCSSGSSYNEQFF. The CDR3 DNA is TGTGCCACCTGTAGTAGCGGGAGTTCCTACAATGAGCAGTTCTTC.

CDR3 in DNA: TGTGCCAGCAGTTTATCGGGGGGATCTGAGCAGTACTTC. Its protein is CASSLSGGSEQYF. The rearrangement links TRBV27 to TRBJ2-7; possibly TRBD2 for D (6 bases). CDR1 is MNHEY, CDR2 SMNVEV, per germline (reference sequence). V lost 0 bases and J lost 7, with 10 bases in between. This CDR3 contains 13 residues.

This chain connects TRBV28 to TRBJ1-2; the match to TRBD1 covers 9 bases. With V trimmed by 8 bases and J by 4 bases, 8 bases remained unmatched. CDR3 length: 14 amino acids. Germline V gene data show CDR1 as MDHEN and CDR2 as SYDVKM. The CDR3 DNA follows: TGTGCCAGCGGAGAGACAGGGGGATCCTATGGCTACACCTTC. This codes for CASGETGGSYGYTF.

This clonotype was observed a few times. J is TRBJ2-7 and V is TRBV7-3; D ambiguous. Germline CDR1 reads SGHTA; CDR2 reads FQGTGA. CDR3 size: 15 residues. V gave up 5 bases and J gave up 3 bases, with 17 bases separating them. CDR3 sequence: CASSQTITRNYEQYF. CDR3 nucleotide sequence: TGTGCCAGCAGCCAAACAATAACAAGAAACTACGAGCAGTACTTC.

In this sample, this clonotype turned up many times. The rearrangement links TRBV21-1 to TRBJ2-7. TRBV21-1 is described as a pseudogene. This CDR3 has 16 amino acids. The CDR3 reads CASSKGKKIPSYEQYF. As DNA, the CDR3 is TGTGCCAGCAGCAAAGGCAAAAAAATCCCCTCCTACGAGCAGTACTTC.

The genes are TRBV7-2 and TRBJ2-7, with TRBD2 matching over 7 bases. V dropped 5 bases and J dropped 2; count of bases not matched to a gene: 9. This CDR3 is built from 15 residues. Germline CDR1 and CDR2: SGHTA and FQGNSA. The CDR3 sequence: CASSPAGRTTYEQYF. The CDR3 coding sequence is TGTGCCAGCAGCCCAGCGGGACGGACAACCTACGAGCAGTACTTC. The full variable domain, in which reference TRBV7-2 and TRBJ2-7 provide the parts outside the CDR3, is GAGVSQSPSNKVTEKGKDVELRCDPISGHTALYWYRQSLGQGLEFLIYFQGNSAPDKSGLPSDRFSAERTGGSVSTLTIQRTQQEDSAVYLCASSPAGRTTYEQYFGPGTRLTVT.

This chain uses TRBV10-1 with TRBJ2-5; 9 nucleotides line up with TRBD2. This CDR3 has 15 amino acids. The germline V gene encodes CDR1 WNHNN and CDR2 SYGVQD (reference sequence). Trimming took 3 bases from V and 5 from J; bases not matched to a gene: 7. Here the CDR3 DNA reads TGCGCCAGCAGTGATCGGCGGGGGGGCGTTGAGACCCAGTACTTC. Amino acids: CASSDRRGGVETQYF.

This clonotype has more than one count but fewer than ten. The rearrangement joins TRBV7-2 to TRBJ2-5; D might be TRBD1 (6 bases). V dropped 5 bases and J dropped 7 bases, with 20 bases sitting between them. Germline loops: CDR1 SGHTA, CDR2 FQGNSA. The CDR3 is made up of 15 amino acids. The CDR3 DNA reads TGTGCCAGCAGCCCCCGGGACGGGACAAGGTGGACCCAGTACTTC. Translating gives CASSPRDGTRWTQYF.

V gene TRBV20-1 combines with J gene TRBJ1-5; possibly TRBD1 for D (6 bases). This CDR3 is built from 16 residues. Germline CDR1 reads DFQATT; CDR2 reads SNEGSKA (reference sequence). Trimming removed 0 bases from V and 4 bases from J, with 16 bases in between. This CDR3 is CSARDLSRGQNQPQHF. In nucleotides, the CDR3 is TGCAGTGCTAGAGATCTGAGCCGGGGGCAAAATCAGCCCCAGCATTTT.

The table lists this clonotype with a few counts. This sequence joins TRBV20-1 and TRBJ2-7; 7 bases map to TRBD2. This CDR3 is 14 amino acids long. Per the germline V gene, CDR1 is DFQATT and CDR2 is SNEGSKA (reference sequence). V lost 3 bases and J lost 4; bases outside the gene matches: 9. DNA of the CDR3: TGCAGTGCTAGTGGGGGATGGGGGGGATACGAGCAGTACTTC. It is translated as CSASGGWGGYEQYF.

The chain recombines TRBV18 with TRBJ1-6; D perhaps matches TRBD1 (6 bases). The germline CDR1 and CDR2 sequences are KGHSH and LQKENI. With 5 bases removed from V and 7 bases from J, the gap between germline ends came to 15 bases. The CDR3 length is 15 residues. CDR3 region: CASSDYRVVNSPLHF. In DNA form, the CDR3 reads TGTGCCAGCTCAGACTACAGGGTGGTGAATTCACCCCTCCACTTT.

This clonotype has a single count. Sequence at one end of the junction differs from germline and may be a read error. This chain uses TRBV10-3 with TRBJ2-7, with D perhaps TRBD2 (5 bases). The DNA end lines up better with TRBJ2-5; the J call may be wrong. The CDR3 is 15 residues long. The germline V gene has CDR1 ENHRY and CDR2 SYGVKD. In DNA form, the CDR3 reads TGTGCCACCAGTGGGGATGAGGGCCCCAGGGAGACCCAGTACTTC. Encoded protein: CATSGDEGPRETQYF.

CDR3: CASSLTSGGAGEQFF. The CDR3 nucleotides read TGTGCCAGCAGTTTGACTAGCGGGGGGGCAGGTGAGCAGTTCTTC. V usage is TRBV6-2 or TRBV6-3 and J usage is TRBJ2-1; TRBD2 aligns across 14 bases. V was clipped by 4 bases and J by 9 bases; unmatched bases: 5. Germline CDR1 is MNHEY and CDR2 is SVGEGT. This CDR3 has 15 amino acids.

The chain is built from TRBV5-1 and TRBJ1-4; 10 bases map to TRBD1. CDR1 and CDR2 from the germline V gene are SGHRS and YFSETQ. Germline trimming cut 3 bases from V and 12 bases from J; bases unmatched to any gene: 11. The CDR3 loop spans 15 amino acids. This chain's CDR3 is CASSSRQGAFGELFF. In DNA, the CDR3 is TGCGCCAGCAGCTCCCGACAGGGGGCCTTTGGGGAACTGTTTTTT. Full variable domain (remainder filled in from reference TRBV5-1 and TRBJ1-4): KAGVTQTPRYLIKTRGQQVTLSCSPISGHRSVSWYQQTPGQGLQFLFEYFSETQRNKGNFPGRFSGRQFSNSRSEMNVSTLELGDSALYLCASSSRQGAFGELFFGSGTQLSVL.

This clonotype was recorded a few times. The rearrangement links TRBV12-5 to TRBJ2-1; weak D call: TRBD2 (6 bases). Deletions cut 0 bases from V and 3 bases from J, with 12 bases between. The CDR3 has 16 residues. Looked up from germline, CDR1 is LGHNT and CDR2 is FRNRAP. The CDR3 sequence is CASGLVVAVNYNEQFF. The CDR3 region has the DNA TGTGCTAGTGGTTTGGTGGTAGCGGTTAACTACAATGAGCAGTTCTTC.

With respect to this clonotype: A much larger clone lies a single base off, so this may be a read error. In DNA, the CDR3 is TGTGCCAGCACTGAAATCGGGGACGGCAGCTCCTACGAGCAGTACTTC. Translation gives CASTEIGDGSSYEQYF. The chain couples TRBV12-3 or TRBV12-4 to TRBJ2-7, with D perhaps assigned TRBD1 or TRBD2 (5 bases each). The CDR3 has 16 amino acids. V was cut by 7 bases and J by 0 bases, with 19 bases left in between.

V is TRBV28 and J is TRBJ2-1; 8 bases map to TRBD2. Germline V CDR1 and CDR2: MDHEN, SYDVKM. The CDR3 runs to 15 residues. V shed 4 bases and J 6 bases; nucleotides not matched to a gene: 8. This CDR3 is CASSSQREFFNEQFF. In nucleotides, the CDR3 is TGTGCCAGCAGTTCTCAGCGGGAGTTTTTCAATGAGCAGTTCTTC. The full variable domain, completed using reference TRBV28 and TRBJ2-1, is DVKVTQSSRYLVKRTGEKVFLECVQDMDHENMFWYRQDPGLGLRLIYFSYDVKMKEKGDIPEGYSVSREKKERFSLILESASTNQTSMYLCASSSQREFFNEQFFGPGTRLTVL.

This sequence joins TRBV20-1 and TRBJ2-7; D gene ambiguous. The J call may be mistaken, given a closer DNA end match to TRBJ2-5. The germline V gene has CDR1 DFQATT and CDR2 SNEGSKA (reference sequence). The CDR3 runs to 15 residues. This CDR3 reads CSARDVSGWRLTQYF. The DNA for the CDR3 is TGCAGTGCTAGAGACGTATCGGGCTGGCGGTTGACCCAGTACTTC.

Comments on this clonotype: Just one base apart from a much larger clone, this may be a read error. V usage is TRBV20-1 and J usage is TRBJ1-2, with D hard to call. The V gene's germline CDR1 is DFQATT and CDR2 SNEGSKA (reference sequence). The length of the CDR3 is 13 residues. CDR3 sequence reads: CSVRERVNYGYTF. CDR3 sequence (DNA): TGCAGTGTTAGAGAACGGGTTAACTATGGCTACACCTTC.